Sequencing of this T cell receptor (beta chain) was carried out in a study of synovial regulatory T cells in juvenile arthritis. Each patient with active arthritis gave synovial fluid along with matched peripheral blood. CDR1 and CDR2 from the germline V gene are SNHLY and FYNNEI. This CDR3 region has 15 residues. DNA was not recorded. Frequency places this clone as medium-sized. Method: immunoSEQ multiplex PCR; TCRdb's copy keeps in-frame clones and lacks some. The sample's table shows approximately 900 clones. Sequenced: Treg cells from the synovium. The genes are TRBV2 and TRBJ2-5; with no DNA, the TCRdb D assignment of TRBD2 cannot be verified. The sequence was collected from a donor between 2 and 29 years old with juvenile idiopathic arthritis. The CDR3: CASSPNYAPTETQYF.